A single TCR beta chain is shown here with its context. There are 12 residues in the CDR3. V lost 5 bases to trimming and J lost 3 bases, with 7 bases between them. Germline CDR1 and CDR2: SEHNR and FQNEAQ (reference sequence). This sample is drawn from a study of blood T cell repertoires in COVID-19. Measured with immunoSEQ multiplex PCR; TCRdb has only the in-frame clones, and not every one. Here the sample spans a few hundred thousand clones, approximately 88% being singletons. The sample consisted of peripheral blood. This chain uses TRBV7-9 with TRBJ1-1; no firm D call. The receptor's source is a man between 18 and 35 years old who had recovered from COVID-19. CDR3 DNA: TGTGCCAGCAGCCCGGAGTACACTGAAGCTTTCTTT. As protein: CASSPEYTEAFF.